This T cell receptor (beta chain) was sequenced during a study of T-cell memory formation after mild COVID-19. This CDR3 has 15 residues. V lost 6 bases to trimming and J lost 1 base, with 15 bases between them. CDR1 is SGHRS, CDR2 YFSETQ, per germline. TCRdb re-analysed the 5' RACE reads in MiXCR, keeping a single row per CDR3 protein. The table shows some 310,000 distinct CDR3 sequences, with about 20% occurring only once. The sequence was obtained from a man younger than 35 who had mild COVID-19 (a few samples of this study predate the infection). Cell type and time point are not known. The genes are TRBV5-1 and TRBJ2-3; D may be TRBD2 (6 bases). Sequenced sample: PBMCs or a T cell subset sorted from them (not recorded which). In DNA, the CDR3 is TGCGCCAGCATCCGAGGTAGCGGAGGCACAGATACGCAGTATTTT. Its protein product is CASIRGSGGTDTQYF.